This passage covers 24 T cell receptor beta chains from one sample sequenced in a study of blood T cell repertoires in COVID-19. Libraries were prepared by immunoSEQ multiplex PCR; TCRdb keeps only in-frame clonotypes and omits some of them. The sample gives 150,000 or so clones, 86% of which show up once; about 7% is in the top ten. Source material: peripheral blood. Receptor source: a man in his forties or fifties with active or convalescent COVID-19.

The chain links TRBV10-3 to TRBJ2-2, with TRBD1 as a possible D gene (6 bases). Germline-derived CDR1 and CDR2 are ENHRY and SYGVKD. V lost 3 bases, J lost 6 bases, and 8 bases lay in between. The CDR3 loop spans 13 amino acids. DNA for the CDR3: TGTGCCATCAGTGACTCAGGGGCCGGGGAGCTGTTTTTT. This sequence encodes CAISDSGAGELFF.

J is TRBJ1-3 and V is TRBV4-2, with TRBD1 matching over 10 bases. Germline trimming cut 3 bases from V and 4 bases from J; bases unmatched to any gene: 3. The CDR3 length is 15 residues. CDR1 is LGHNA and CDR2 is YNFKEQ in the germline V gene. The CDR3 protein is CASSQGQGTGNTIYF. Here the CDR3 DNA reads TGTGCCAGCAGCCAGGGACAGGGGACCGGAAACACCATATATTTT.

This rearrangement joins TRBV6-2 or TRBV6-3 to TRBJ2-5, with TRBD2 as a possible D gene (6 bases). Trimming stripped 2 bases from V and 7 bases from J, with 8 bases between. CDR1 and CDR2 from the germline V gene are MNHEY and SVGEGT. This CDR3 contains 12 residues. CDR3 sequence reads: CASSYPRGTQYF. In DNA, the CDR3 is TGTGCCAGCAGTTACCCGCGGGGGACCCAGTACTTC.

The CDR3 region is CACRDRGGSPLHF. The CDR3 coding sequence is TGTGCCTGTCGGGACAGGGGTGGTTCACCCCTCCACTTT. The chain links TRBV6-5 to TRBJ1-6; 10 bases match TRBD1. Germline V gene sequence: CDR1 MNHEY, CDR2 SVGAGI. V lost 11 bases and J lost 9; bases outside the gene matches: 7. This CDR3 has 13 amino acids.

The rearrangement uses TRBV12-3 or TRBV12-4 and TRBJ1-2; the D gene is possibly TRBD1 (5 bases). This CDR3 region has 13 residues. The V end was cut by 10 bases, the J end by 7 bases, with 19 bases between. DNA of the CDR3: TGTGCCACCAACATCGGGGGATTAACTGGCTACACCTTC. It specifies CATNIGGLTGYTF.

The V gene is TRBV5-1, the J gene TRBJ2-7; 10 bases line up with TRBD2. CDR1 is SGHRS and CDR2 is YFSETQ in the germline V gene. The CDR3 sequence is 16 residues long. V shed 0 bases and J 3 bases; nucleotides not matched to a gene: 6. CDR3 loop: CASSLESSGGLYEQYF. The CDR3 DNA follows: TGCGCCAGCAGCTTGGAGTCTAGCGGGGGCCTCTACGAGCAGTACTTC.

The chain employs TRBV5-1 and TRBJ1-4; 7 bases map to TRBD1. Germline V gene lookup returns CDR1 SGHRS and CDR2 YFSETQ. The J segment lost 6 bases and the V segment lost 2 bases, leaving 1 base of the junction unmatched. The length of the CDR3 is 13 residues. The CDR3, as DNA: TGCGCCAGCAGCTTAACAGGGGATGAAAAACTGTTTTTT. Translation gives CASSLTGDEKLFF.

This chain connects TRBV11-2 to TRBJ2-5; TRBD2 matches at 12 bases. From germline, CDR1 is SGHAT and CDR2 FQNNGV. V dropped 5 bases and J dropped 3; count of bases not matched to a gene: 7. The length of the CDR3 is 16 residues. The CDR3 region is CASSRSSGGAKETQYF. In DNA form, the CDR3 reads TGTGCCAGCAGCCGATCTAGCGGGGGGGCGAAAGAGACCCAGTACTTC.

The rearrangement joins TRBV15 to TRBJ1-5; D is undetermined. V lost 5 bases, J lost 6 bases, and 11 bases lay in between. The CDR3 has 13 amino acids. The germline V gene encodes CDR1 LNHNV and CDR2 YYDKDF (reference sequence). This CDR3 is CATSPSLAQPQHF. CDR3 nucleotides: TGTGCCACCAGCCCTAGCCTGGCTCAGCCCCAGCATTTT.

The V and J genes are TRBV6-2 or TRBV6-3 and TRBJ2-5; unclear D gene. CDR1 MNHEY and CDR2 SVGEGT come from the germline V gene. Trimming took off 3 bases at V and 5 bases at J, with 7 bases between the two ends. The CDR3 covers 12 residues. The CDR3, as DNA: TGTGCCAGCAGTTATTCGGTTGAGACCCAGTACTTC. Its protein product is CASSYSVETQYF.

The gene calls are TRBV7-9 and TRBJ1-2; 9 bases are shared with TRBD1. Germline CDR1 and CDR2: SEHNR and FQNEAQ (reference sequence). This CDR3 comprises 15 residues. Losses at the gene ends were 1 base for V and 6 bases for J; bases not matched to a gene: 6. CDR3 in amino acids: CASSLGGQGNHGYTF. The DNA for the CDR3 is TGTGCCAGCAGCTTAGGTGGACAGGGGAACCATGGCTACACCTTC. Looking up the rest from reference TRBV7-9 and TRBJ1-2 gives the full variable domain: DTGVSQNPRHKITKRGQNVTFRCDPISEHNRLYWYRQTLGQGPEFLTYFQNEAQLEKSRLLSDRFSAERPKGSFSTLEIQRTEQGDSAMYLCASSLGGQGNHGYTFGSGTRLTVV.

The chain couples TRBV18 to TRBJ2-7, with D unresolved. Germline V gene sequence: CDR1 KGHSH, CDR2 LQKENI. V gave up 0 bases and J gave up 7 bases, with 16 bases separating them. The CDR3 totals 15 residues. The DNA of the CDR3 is TGTGCCAGCTCACCACCTGCTGGGTCCTCGGAGGAGCAGTACTTC. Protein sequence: CASSPPAGSSEEQYF.

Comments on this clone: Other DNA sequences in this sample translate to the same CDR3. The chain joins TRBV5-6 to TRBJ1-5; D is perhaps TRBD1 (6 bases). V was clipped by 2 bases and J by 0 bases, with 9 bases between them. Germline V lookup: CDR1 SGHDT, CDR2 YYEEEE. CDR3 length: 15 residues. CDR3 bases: TGTGCCAGCAGCTTTGGACAGTATAGCAATCAGCCCCAGCATTTT. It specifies CASSFGQYSNQPQHF.

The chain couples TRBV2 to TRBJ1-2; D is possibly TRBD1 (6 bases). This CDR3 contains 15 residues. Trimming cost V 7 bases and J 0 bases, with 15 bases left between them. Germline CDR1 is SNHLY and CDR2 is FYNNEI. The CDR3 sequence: CASTLLRTANYGYTF. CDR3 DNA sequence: TGTGCCAGCACTCTGTTAAGGACAGCTAACTATGGCTACACCTTC.

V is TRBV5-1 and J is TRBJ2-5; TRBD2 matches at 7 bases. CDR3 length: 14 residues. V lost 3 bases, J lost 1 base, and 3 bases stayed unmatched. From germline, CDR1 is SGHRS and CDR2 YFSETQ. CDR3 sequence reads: CASSWGRAQETQYF. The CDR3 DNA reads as TGCGCCAGCAGCTGGGGGAGGGCCCAAGAGACCCAGTACTTC.

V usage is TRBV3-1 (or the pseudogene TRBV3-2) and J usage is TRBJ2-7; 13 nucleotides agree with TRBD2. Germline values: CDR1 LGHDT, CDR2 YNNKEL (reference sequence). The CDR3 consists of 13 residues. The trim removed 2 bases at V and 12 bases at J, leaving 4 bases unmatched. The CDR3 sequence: CASSQRTSGSPYF. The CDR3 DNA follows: TGTGCCAGCAGCCAACGGACTAGCGGGAGTCCGTACTTC.

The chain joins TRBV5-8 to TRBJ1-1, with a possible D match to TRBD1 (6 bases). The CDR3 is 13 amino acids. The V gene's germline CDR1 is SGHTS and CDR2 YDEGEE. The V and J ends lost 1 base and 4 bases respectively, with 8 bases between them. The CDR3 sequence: CASSLTGPTEAFF. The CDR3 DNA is TGTGCCAGCAGCTTGACAGGGCCCACTGAAGCTTTCTTT.

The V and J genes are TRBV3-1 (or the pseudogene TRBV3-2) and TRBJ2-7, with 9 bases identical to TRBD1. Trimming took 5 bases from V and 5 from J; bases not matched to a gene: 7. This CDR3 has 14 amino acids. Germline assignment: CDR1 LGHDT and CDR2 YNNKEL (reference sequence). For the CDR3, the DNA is TGTGCCAGCAGCAACAGGGGGCGGGGAAACGAGCAGTACTTC. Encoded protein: CASSNRGRGNEQYF.

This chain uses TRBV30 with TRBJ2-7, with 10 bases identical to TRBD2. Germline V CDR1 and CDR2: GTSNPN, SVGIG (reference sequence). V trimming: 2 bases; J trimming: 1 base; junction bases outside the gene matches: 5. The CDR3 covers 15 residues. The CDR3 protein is CAWSSGRVFSYEQYF. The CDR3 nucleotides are TGTGCCTGGAGTAGCGGGAGGGTCTTTTCCTACGAGCAGTACTTC. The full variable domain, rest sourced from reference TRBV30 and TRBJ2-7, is SQTIHQWPATLVQPVGSPLSLECTVEGTSNPNLYWYRQAAGRGLQLLFYSVGIGQISSEVPQNLSASRPQDRQFILSSKKLLLSDSGFYLCAWSSGRVFSYEQYFGPGTRLTVT.

The CDR3 sequence: CATQRTSYNEQFF. The CDR3 region has the DNA TGTGCCACCCAGAGGACTAGCTACAATGAGCAGTTCTTC. The J gene is TRBJ2-1, the V gene TRBV24-1; 7 nucleotides align to TRBD2. The CDR3 length is 13 residues. From germline, CDR1 is KGHDR and CDR2 SFDVKD. Trimming removed 9 bases from V and 3 bases from J; junction bases left unmatched: 4.

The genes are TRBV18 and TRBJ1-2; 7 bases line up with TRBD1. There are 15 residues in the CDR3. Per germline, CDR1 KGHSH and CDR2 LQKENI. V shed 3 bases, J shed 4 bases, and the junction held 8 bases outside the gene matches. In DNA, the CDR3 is TGTGCCAGCTCACCCGTCGACAGGGCAGGCTATGGCTACACCTTC. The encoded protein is CASSPVDRAGYGYTF. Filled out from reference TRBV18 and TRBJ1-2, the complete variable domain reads NAGVMQNPRHLVRRRGQEARLRCSPMKGHSHVYWYRQLPEEGLKFMVYLQKENIIDESGMPKERFSAEFPKEGPSILRIQQVVRGDSAAYFCASSPVDRAGYGYTFGSGTRLTVV.

The CDR3 nucleotides are TGTGCCACCAGTGATTTCGAGACAGGGGATGGAGAGACCCAGTACTTC. As protein: CATSDFETGDGETQYF. V and J are TRBV24-1 and TRBJ2-5, with 8 nucleotides matching TRBD1. The germline V gene encodes CDR1 KGHDR and CDR2 SFDVKD. The CDR3 is made up of 16 amino acids. The trim removed 1 base at V and 4 bases at J, leaving 7 bases unmatched.

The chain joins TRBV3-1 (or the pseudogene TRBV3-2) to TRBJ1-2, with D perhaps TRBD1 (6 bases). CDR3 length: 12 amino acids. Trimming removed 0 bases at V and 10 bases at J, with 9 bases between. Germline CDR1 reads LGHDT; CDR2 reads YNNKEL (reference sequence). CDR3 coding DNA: TGTGCCAGCAGCCAAGAACGGGGGGCCTACACCTTC. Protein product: CASSQERGAYTF.

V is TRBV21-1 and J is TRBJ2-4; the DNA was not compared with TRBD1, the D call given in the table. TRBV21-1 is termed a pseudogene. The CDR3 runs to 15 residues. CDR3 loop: CASMVSQGAKNIQYF. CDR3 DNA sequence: TGTGCCAGCATGGTCTCACAGGGGGCCAAAAACATTCAGTACTTC.